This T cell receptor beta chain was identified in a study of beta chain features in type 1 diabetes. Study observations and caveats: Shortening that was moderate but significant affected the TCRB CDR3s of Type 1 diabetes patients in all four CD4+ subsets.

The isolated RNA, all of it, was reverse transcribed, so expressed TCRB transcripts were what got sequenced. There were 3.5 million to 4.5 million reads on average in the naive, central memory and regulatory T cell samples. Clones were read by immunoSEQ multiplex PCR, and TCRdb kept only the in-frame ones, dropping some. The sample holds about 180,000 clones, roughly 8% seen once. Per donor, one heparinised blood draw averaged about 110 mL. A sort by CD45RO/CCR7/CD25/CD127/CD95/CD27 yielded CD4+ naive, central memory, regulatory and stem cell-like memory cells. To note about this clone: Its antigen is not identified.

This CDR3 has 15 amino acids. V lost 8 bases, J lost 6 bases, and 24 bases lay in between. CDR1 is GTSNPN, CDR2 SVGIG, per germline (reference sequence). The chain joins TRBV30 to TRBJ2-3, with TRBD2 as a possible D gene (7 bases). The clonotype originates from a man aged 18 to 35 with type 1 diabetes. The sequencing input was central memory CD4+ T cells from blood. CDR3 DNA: TGTGCCGGAGCGAGGGGGGGCGTAGGAAGGGATACGCAGTATTTT. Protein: CAGARGGVGRDTQYF.